The 32 T cell receptor beta chains below were found in one sample sequenced in a study of blood T cell repertoires in COVID-19. The assay was immunoSEQ multiplex PCR, and TCRdb's table has in-frame clones only and misses some. The sample holds a few hundred thousand clones, about 90% seen once. Sequencing was carried out using PBMCs or T cells enriched from blood (not recorded which). These receptors all stem from a woman between 25 and 40 years old who had recovered from COVID-19.

This chain joins TRBV10-3 and TRBJ1-2; unclear D gene. The V end lost 6 bases, the J end lost 0 bases, and 11 bases lay between the germline ends. CDR3 length equals 14 residues. CDR1 and CDR2 from the germline V gene are ENHRY and SYGVKD. The CDR3 nucleotides are TGTGCCATCAGGCAAGACACAACTAACTATGGCTACACCTTC. Translation gives CAIRQDTTNYGYTF.

This clone has more than one count but fewer than ten. The rearrangement joins TRBV11-3 to TRBJ1-1; 7 bases match TRBD1. The germline gives CDR1 SGHNT, CDR2 YENEEA. This CDR3 spans 14 amino acids. The J segment lost 3 bases and the V segment lost 4 bases, leaving 5 bases of the junction unmatched. CDR3 region: CASSSQGYHTEAFF. DNA for the CDR3: TGTGCCAGCAGCTCACAGGGGTATCACACTGAAGCTTTCTTT.

The chain links TRBV13 to TRBJ2-7; D gene uncertain. Trimming removed 4 bases at V and 0 bases at J, with 10 bases between. This CDR3 has 14 amino acids. CDR1 and CDR2 from the germline V gene are PRHDT and FYEKMQ (reference sequence). CDR3 amino acids: CASSSRDTSYEQYF. The CDR3 nucleotides read TGTGCCAGCAGCTCCCGTGACACCTCCTACGAGCAGTACTTC.

This chain connects TRBV5-1 to TRBJ1-1; 7 bases fit TRBD1. CDR3 length: 12 amino acids. The V gene's germline CDR1 is SGHRS and CDR2 YFSETQ. V trimming: 7 bases; J trimming: 3 bases; junction bases outside the gene matches: 3. The CDR3 here is CASLGQDTEAFF. DNA of the CDR3: TGCGCCAGCCTCGGACAGGACACTGAAGCTTTCTTT.

V is TRBV6-4 and J is TRBJ1-1, with 7 bases matching TRBD1. Losses at the gene ends were 6 bases for V and 5 bases for J; bases not matched to a gene: 9. Germline-derived CDR1 and CDR2 are MRHNA and SNTAGT. The CDR3 has 14 amino acids. The CDR3 DNA follows: TGTGCCAGCAGGCTACAGGGGTGGGGAACTGAAGCTTTCTTT. It encodes CASRLQGWGTEAFF.

The V and J genes are TRBV7-3 and TRBJ2-7; possibly TRBD2 for D (6 bases). V was cut by 6 bases and J by 3 bases, with 15 bases left in between. The CDR3 has 14 residues. CDR1 is SGHTA and CDR2 is FQGTGA in the germline V gene. In DNA form, the CDR3 reads TGTGCCAGCAGAAAAGAGCGGGCGAACTACGAGCAGTACTTC. Translated: CASRKERANYEQYF. The full variable domain, in which reference TRBV7-3 and TRBJ2-7 provide the parts outside the CDR3, is GAGVSQTPSNKVTEKGKYVELRCDPISGHTALYWYRQSLGQGPEFLIYFQGTGAADDSGLPNDRFFAVRPEGSVSTLKIQRTERGDSAVYLCASRKERANYEQYFGPGTRLTVT.

Only one count was recorded for this clone. The rearrangement joins TRBV19 to TRBJ2-1; D is ambiguous. Per germline, CDR1 LNHDA and CDR2 SQIVND (reference sequence). V gave up 6 bases and J gave up 9 bases, with 9 bases separating them. The CDR3 is 11 amino acids. The CDR3 DNA follows: TGTGCCAGTAGGGCTGGTGGTGAGCAGTTCTTC. Translation: CASRAGGEQFF.

The chain combines TRBV9 with TRBJ2-3; 12 nucleotides match TRBD2. CDR1 is SGDLS, CDR2 YYNGEE, per germline. V lost 3 bases to trimming and J lost 5 bases; unmatched junction nucleotides: 7. The CDR3 sequence is 16 residues long. CDR3 nucleotide sequence: TGTGCCAGCAGCGCTCTAGCGGGAGGGCCGGGAGATACGCAGTATTTT. It is translated as CASSALAGGPGDTQYF.

The gene calls are TRBV19 and TRBJ2-2; D might be TRBD1 (5 bases). The CDR3 totals 16 residues. CDR1 and CDR2 (germline): LNHDA, SQIVND (reference sequence). The germline V and J ends were trimmed by 7 bases and 2 bases, with 17 bases remaining between them. CDR3 sequence (DNA): TGTGCCAGTAACACCTGGGTAGGGGCTAACACCGGGGAGCTGTTTTTT. It translates to CASNTWVGANTGELFF.

The CDR3 reads CASSYRPGTDTQYF. CDR3 DNA sequence: TGTGCCAGCAGTTATCGCCCAGGGACAGATACGCAGTATTTT. This chain connects TRBV6-2 or TRBV6-3 to TRBJ2-3, with a possible D match to TRBD1 (5 bases). This CDR3 contains 14 residues. V gave up 3 bases and J gave up 3 bases, with 10 bases separating them. Looked up from germline, CDR1 is MNHEY and CDR2 is SVGEGT.

CDR3 residues: CASSSTGGNQPQHF. In DNA form, the CDR3 reads TGCGCCAGCAGCTCTACAGGGGGCAATCAGCCCCAGCATTTT. The chain employs TRBV5-1 and TRBJ1-5; 7 bases line up with TRBD1. This CDR3 region has 14 residues. The germline CDR1 and CDR2 sequences are SGHRS and YFSETQ. Trimming cost V 3 bases and J 2 bases; bases outside gene matches: 2.

The chain employs TRBV5-4 and TRBJ2-5; D possibly corresponds to TRBD2 (7 bases). Germline V gene data show CDR1 as SGHNT and CDR2 as YYREEE (reference sequence). Trimming removed 4 bases from V and 2 bases from J, with 12 bases in between. The CDR3 consists of 14 residues. The CDR3 is CASSPRGAQETQYF. DNA for the CDR3: TGTGCCAGCAGCCCCCGGGGGGCACAAGAGACCCAGTACTTC.

The chain recombines TRBV5-1 with TRBJ1-2; 8 nucleotides agree with TRBD1. Losses at the gene ends were 3 bases for V and 4 bases for J; bases not matched to a gene: 5. Per the germline V gene, CDR1 is SGHRS and CDR2 is YFSETQ. The CDR3 runs to 14 residues. The CDR3 loop is CASSSDRGGYGYTF. The DNA for the CDR3 is TGCGCCAGCAGCTCAGACAGGGGCGGCTATGGCTACACCTTC.

The J gene is TRBJ2-1, the V gene TRBV2; a weak D match, TRBD2 (5 bases). Trimming shortened V by 8 bases and J by 1 base, and 9 bases separated the two germline ends. Germline CDR1 is SNHLY and CDR2 is FYNNEI. CDR3 length: 13 residues. CDR3 DNA sequence: TGTGCCAGCGGACTGACTTCCTACAATGAGCAGTTCTTC. Encoded protein: CASGLTSYNEQFF.

V and J are TRBV5-6 and TRBJ2-5, with 9 bases that match TRBD2. The CDR3 covers 15 residues. Germline CDR1 reads SGHDT; CDR2 reads YYEEEE. Trimming removed 4 bases from V and 4 bases from J; junction bases left unmatched: 8. CDR3 bases: TGTGCCAGCAGCCCGACTAGCGGTAGCCTAGAGACCCAGTACTTC. Protein product: CASSPTSGSLETQYF.

The V gene is TRBV28, the J gene TRBJ2-1, with TRBD2 identical over 7 bases. The CDR3 is 14 residues long. In germline, CDR1 is MDHEN, CDR2 SYDVKM. The V and J ends lost 3 bases and 6 bases, in that order; junction bases with no gene match: 5. CDR3: CASSLAGEVNEQFF. CDR3 sequence (DNA): TGTGCCAGCAGTTTGGCGGGAGAGGTCAATGAGCAGTTCTTC.

The chain joins TRBV5-6 to TRBJ2-7, with 11 bases lining up with TRBD1. CDR3 size: 16 residues. Trimming cost V 4 bases and J 1 base; bases outside gene matches: 7. CDR1 SGHDT and CDR2 YYEEEE come from the germline V gene. CDR3 in amino acids: CASSMDGTGGSYEQYF. Here the CDR3 DNA reads TGTGCCAGCAGCATGGACGGGACAGGGGGTTCCTACGAGCAGTACTTC.

The count of this clone is one. This chain links TRBV5-4 with TRBJ2-3; 7 bases fit TRBD2. The V gene's germline CDR1 is SGHNT and CDR2 YYREEE (reference sequence). CDR3 length: 15 amino acids. With V trimmed by 2 bases and J by 0 bases, 3 bases remained unmatched. The CDR3 is CASSFSRGSTDTQYF. Written as DNA, the CDR3 is TGTGCCAGCAGCTTTTCGCGGGGGAGCACAGATACGCAGTATTTT.

The chain links TRBV5-5 to TRBJ2-2; D perhaps matches TRBD2 (6 bases). In germline, CDR1 is SGHKS, CDR2 YYEKEE (reference sequence). The CDR3 is made up of 16 amino acids. Trimming removed 1 base from V and 8 bases from J, with 18 bases in between. This CDR3 is CASSLLAVGWPGELFF. The CDR3, as DNA: TGTGCCAGCAGCTTGTTAGCGGTCGGGTGGCCGGGGGAGCTGTTTTTT.

The chain is built from TRBV30 and TRBJ1-1, with D possibly being TRBD1 (5 bases). CDR1 is GTSNPN and CDR2 is SVGIG in the germline V gene (reference sequence). The CDR3 loop spans 13 amino acids. Trimming shortened V by 1 base and J by 0 bases, and 6 bases separated the two germline ends. CDR3: CAWSGTMNTEAFF. In DNA form, the CDR3 reads TGTGCCTGGAGTGGGACAATGAACACTGAAGCTTTCTTT. The full variable domain, rest sourced from reference TRBV30 and TRBJ1-1, is SQTIHQWPATLVQPVGSPLSLECTVEGTSNPNLYWYRQAAGRGLQLLFYSVGIGQISSEVPQNLSASRPQDRQFILSSKKLLLSDSGFYLCAWSGTMNTEAFFGQGTRLTVV.

The chain uses TRBV6-2 or TRBV6-3 and TRBJ1-5; D is perhaps TRBD1 (6 bases). V lost 4 bases to trimming and J lost 3 bases, with 13 bases between them. Germline CDR1 is MNHEY and CDR2 is SVGEGT. This CDR3 is 15 amino acids long. The CDR3 spells CASSFSTGINQPQHF. The CDR3 DNA reads as TGTGCCAGCAGTTTTTCTACAGGGATCAATCAGCCCCAGCATTTT.

This chain uses TRBV5-1 with TRBJ2-7; the D gene is possibly TRBD2 (6 bases). CDR3 length: 13 residues. Between the trimmed V and J ends, which lost 1 base and 5 bases, there was a span of 10 bases. Germline V gene data show CDR1 as SGHRS and CDR2 as YFSETQ. CDR3 sequence (DNA): TGCGCCAGCAGCTTGACGGGGGTGAACGAGCAGTACTTC. This sequence encodes CASSLTGVNEQYF.

This chain connects TRBV11-3 to TRBJ2-5; possibly TRBD2 for D (6 bases). Deletions cut 5 bases from V and 1 base from J, with 11 bases between. CDR3 length: 14 amino acids. CDR1 and CDR2 from the germline V gene are SGHNT and YENEEA. CDR3 region: CASSPTGLQETQYF. The CDR3 DNA is TGTGCCAGCAGCCCCACGGGACTCCAAGAGACCCAGTACTTC.

The chain couples TRBV7-8 to TRBJ2-7; a weak D match, TRBD2 (5 bases). Germline V gene data show CDR1 as SGHVS and CDR2 as FQNEAQ. Trimming removed 5 bases at V and 0 bases at J, with 23 bases between. The CDR3 loop spans 18 amino acids. CDR3 region: CASSSRIVPRESSYEQYF. For the CDR3, the DNA is TGTGCCAGCAGCAGCCGTATCGTTCCGAGGGAGAGCTCCTACGAGCAGTACTTC.

The V and J genes are TRBV28 and TRBJ2-2, with 11 bases aligning to TRBD2. This CDR3 comprises 16 residues. V gave up 4 bases and J gave up 5 bases; unmatched junction bases: 6. Germline values: CDR1 MDHEN, CDR2 SYDVKM. CDR3 DNA sequence: TGTGCCAGCAGTTCCTACACTAGCGGGGGTACCGGGGAGCTGTTTTTT. It encodes CASSSYTSGGTGELFF. Complete variable domain (other parts from reference TRBV28 and TRBJ2-2): DVKVTQSSRYLVKRTGEKVFLECVQDMDHENMFWYRQDPGLGLRLIYFSYDVKMKEKGDIPEGYSVSREKKERFSLILESASTNQTSMYLCASSSYTSGGTGELFFGEGSRLTVL.

J is TRBJ2-5 and V is TRBV7-9; the match to TRBD2 covers 8 bases. The length of the CDR3 is 16 residues. The ends lost 1 base at V and 4 bases at J; junction bases unmatched: 8. CDR1 is SEHNR and CDR2 is FQNEAQ in the germline V gene (reference sequence). The CDR3 nucleotides read TGTGCCAGCAGCTTAGGGGGCTTGGCGGGAGGAGAGACCCAGTACTTC. Its translation is CASSLGGLAGGETQYF.

The rearrangement uses TRBV18 and TRBJ2-7; 9 bases fit TRBD1. Germline V gene sequence: CDR1 KGHSH, CDR2 LQKENI. After removal of 5 bases from V and 4 bases from J, the junction contained 9 bases not matched to a gene. The CDR3 totals 15 residues. CDR3 nucleotides: TGTGCCAGCTCAGCAGGAACCGGGACAGGGTACGAGCAGTACTTC. It codes for CASSAGTGTGYEQYF.

The sample holds one count of this clone. The chain carries TRBV15 and TRBJ1-3, with unresolved D. This CDR3 has 16 residues. Germline V gene data show CDR1 as LNHNV and CDR2 as YYDKDF (reference sequence). V lost 0 bases and J 4 bases, leaving 13 bases between the germline ends. This CDR3 reads CATSRDWLKAGNTIYF. CDR3 nucleotide sequence: TGTGCCACCAGCAGAGATTGGTTAAAAGCGGGAAACACCATATATTTT. Filled out from reference TRBV15 and TRBJ1-3, the complete variable domain reads DAMVIQNPRYQVTQFGKPVTLSCSQTLNHNVMYWYQQKSSQAPKLLFHYYDKDFNNEADTPDNFQSRRPNTSFCFLDIRSPGLGDTAMYLCATSRDWLKAGNTIYFGEGSWLTVV.

The chain is built from TRBV19 and TRBJ1-2; 7 bases line up with TRBD1. The CDR3 has 12 residues. CDR1 and CDR2 from the germline V gene are LNHDA and SQIVND (reference sequence). V lost 6 bases to trimming and J lost 5 bases; unmatched junction nucleotides: 3. CDR3 amino acids: CASSRGTYGYTF. The CDR3 region has the DNA TGTGCCAGTAGCAGGGGGACTTATGGCTACACCTTC.

This chain links TRBV9 with TRBJ2-7, with 8 bases fitting TRBD2. V was clipped by 0 bases and J by 2 bases; unmatched bases: 4. Per the germline V gene, CDR1 is SGDLS and CDR2 is YYNGEE. This CDR3 comprises 15 residues. The CDR3 protein is CASSVELAGTYEQYF. The CDR3 bases are TGTGCCAGCAGCGTAGAATTAGCGGGAACCTACGAGCAGTACTTC.

Only one count was recorded for this clone. This rearrangement joins TRBV2 to TRBJ1-4; TRBD1 matches 8 bases. V dropped 7 bases and J dropped 8; count of bases not matched to a gene: 9. CDR1 is SNHLY, CDR2 FYNNEI, per germline. The CDR3 spans 14 residues. CDR3 nucleotides: TGTGCCAGCAAAAGGACAGGGTCGGAGGAAAAACTGTTTTTT. It yields the protein CASKRTGSEEKLFF.

V usage is TRBV14 and J usage is TRBJ2-3; 9 nucleotides match TRBD1. This CDR3 has 17 residues. Germline values: CDR1 SGHDN, CDR2 FVKESK. The ends lost 2 bases at V and 2 bases at J; junction bases unmatched: 8. CDR3 protein: CASSQLMGQGFTDTQYF. Written as DNA, the CDR3 is TGTGCCAGCAGCCAATTAATGGGACAGGGATTCACAGATACGCAGTATTTT.